This T cell receptor beta chain was sequenced during a study of shared clonotypes between healthy human individuals. Study-level information: Researchers assigned three CD4 naive, three CD4 memory, two CD8 naive and one CD8 memory plate to each donor. Study-wide points: Rarefaction demonstrated incomplete sorted-subset sequencing despite large depth. Naive CD4 clonotype sharing across a few donors was around 5%.

For this clone: The target antigen is unknown.

Germline V gene lookup returns CDR1 SGHRS and CDR2 YFSETQ. The CDR3 has 15 residues. Trimming cost V 4 bases and J 3 bases, with 15 bases left between them. All donors were healthy HIV-negative adults lacking recent acute infections or vaccinations. Some clones are missing from TCRdb's copy, which holds only in-frame ones; the method was immunoSEQ multiplex PCR. Among 2,500,000 or so clones, 80% to 95% were seen once, and the ten largest hold 0.3% to 0.4%. The chain carries TRBV5-1 and TRBJ2-3, with D unresolved. The origin of this receptor is a man between 18 and 35 years old in good health. Some clones in this sample may be carry-over from other donors' samples. The sequencing input was naive CD4+ T cells from PBMCs. Subset reported: CD45RA+ positively selected. The CDR3 reads CASSLTTQDTDTQYF. The CDR3 nucleotides read TGCGCCAGCAGCCTAACCACCCAGGATACAGATACGCAGTATTTT.